The 6 T cell receptor beta chains given below trace back to one sample, sequenced in a study of PD-L1 blockade in urothelial cancer. Time point described: pretreatment peripheral blood. TCRdb's copy holds only in-frame clones and misses some; the assay was immunoSEQ multiplex PCR. Among tens of thousands of clones listed, 90% were seen once. The sequences come from PBMCs, collected around atezolizumab (anti-PD-L1) treatment. The receptors were sampled from a man in his sixties with urothelial cancer.

V is TRBV4-1 and J is TRBJ2-2, with 9 bases lining up with TRBD1. The germline gives CDR1 MGHRA, CDR2 YSYEKL. With 5 bases clipped from V and 9 bases from J, the junction kept 10 bases outside the gene matches. There are 15 residues in the CDR3. DNA of the CDR3: TGCGCCAGCAGCGCACCGACAGGGGGTCTCCGGGAGCTGTTTTTT. It yields the protein CASSAPTGGLRELFF.

The chain couples TRBV7-9 to TRBJ2-7; D remains ambiguous. There are 14 residues in the CDR3. Germline loops: CDR1 SEHNR, CDR2 FQNEAQ (reference sequence). Between the trimmed V and J ends, which lost 1 base and 3 bases, there was a span of 10 bases. The CDR3 region is CASSLDSLSYEQYF. In nucleotides, the CDR3 is TGTGCCAGCAGCTTAGACAGTTTGAGCTACGAGCAGTACTTC.

V and J are TRBV7-3 and TRBJ2-3, with no clear D. Germline V gene sequence: CDR1 SGHTA, CDR2 FQGTGA. The V end lost 5 bases, the J end lost 2 bases, and 14 bases lay between the germline ends. The CDR3 spans 15 residues. The DNA of the CDR3 is TGTGCCAGCAGCCGAACACCCGACATCACAGATACGCAGTATTTT. This sequence encodes CASSRTPDITDTQYF.

This clone was detected once. The genes are TRBV7-2 and TRBJ2-5; D ambiguous. Looked up from germline, CDR1 is SGHTA and CDR2 is FQGNSA. V lost 3 bases, J lost 4 bases, and 6 bases lay in between. This CDR3 region has 12 residues. CDR3 residues: CASSFTRETQYF. The CDR3 bases are TGTGCCAGCAGCTTCACGAGAGAGACCCAGTACTTC.

This clone has just a few counts. The genes are TRBV30 and TRBJ2-5, with 7 bases lining up with TRBD2. Germline CDR1 and CDR2: GTSNPN and SVGIG (reference sequence). The ends lost 3 bases at V and 5 bases at J; junction bases unmatched: 6. The CDR3 runs 13 residues. Here the CDR3 DNA reads TGTGCCTGGAGCCCGGGAGGAGGCGAGACCCAGTACTTC. This encodes CAWSPGGGETQYF. Based on the CDR3 plus reference TRBV30 and TRBJ2-5, the full variable domain is SQTIHQWPATLVQPVGSPLSLECTVEGTSNPNLYWYRQAAGRGLQLLFYSVGIGQISSEVPQNLSASRPQDRQFILSSKKLLLSDSGFYLCAWSPGGGETQYFGPGTRLLVL.

This rearrangement joins TRBV5-1 to TRBJ1-3, with D perhaps matching TRBD1 (6 bases). The ends were cut back, 2 bases at V and 0 bases at J, with 9 bases in the middle. This CDR3 comprises 15 residues. Germline V lookup: CDR1 SGHRS, CDR2 YFSETQ. The CDR3 DNA reads TGCGCCAGCAGCTTCGAAGGGGGCTCTGGAAACACCATATATTTT. The encoded protein is CASSFEGGSGNTIYF.